The 21 T cell receptor beta chains below were found in one sample sequenced in a study of cytomegalovirus exposure and HLA in healthy donors. Primers for the PCR totalled 60 Vbeta and 13 Jbeta. Clones were sequenced by immunoSEQ multiplex PCR, and TCRdb holds only the in-frame ones, with some missing. The sample has approximately 110,000 clones, roughly three quarters seen once; the top ten hold under 13%. The sample was PBMCs. These receptors all stem from a man in his forties or fifties in good health and CMV-seropositive.

This chain joins TRBV18 and TRBJ1-1; D gene unclear. Between the trimmed V and J ends, which lost 2 bases and 4 bases, there was a span of 8 bases. CDR3 length: 13 residues. Germline V lookup: CDR1 KGHSH, CDR2 LQKENI. CDR3 coding DNA: TGTGCCAGCTCACCATCTCCGGGCACTGAAGCTTTCTTT. It encodes CASSPSPGTEAFF.

Only a few counts were recorded for this clone. The chain carries TRBV29-1 and TRBJ2-2, with unresolved D. CDR1 and CDR2 from the germline V gene are SQVTM and ANQGSEA. V was cut by 2 bases and J by 4 bases, with 8 bases left in between. The CDR3 extends over 13 amino acids. The CDR3, as DNA: TGCAGCGTTGAAAAAGCGCGCACCGGGGAGCTGTTTTTT. It yields the protein CSVEKARTGELFF.

This clone was counted once. The gene calls are TRBV29-1 and TRBJ2-1, with 10 bases aligning to TRBD1. Per the germline V gene, CDR1 is SQVTM and CDR2 is ANQGSEA. The CDR3 has 12 residues. V shed 4 bases and J 9 bases; nucleotides not matched to a gene: 3. The DNA for the CDR3 is TGCAGCGTTGGACAGGGGGCAGGTGAGCAGTTCTTC. This sequence encodes CSVGQGAGEQFF.

The J gene is TRBJ2-1, the V gene TRBV4-2, with 10 bases lining up with TRBD1. CDR1 LGHNA and CDR2 YNFKEQ come from the germline V gene. This CDR3 is 16 amino acids long. V lost 3 bases, J lost 3 bases, and 5 bases stayed unmatched. DNA of the CDR3: TGTGCCAGCAGCCAGGAGGGACAGGGGATCTACAATGAGCAGTTCTTC. Amino acid sequence: CASSQEGQGIYNEQFF.

This sequence joins TRBV5-1 and TRBJ1-4; the D gene is possibly TRBD1 (6 bases). The CDR3 sequence is 13 residues long. Germline CDR1 and CDR2: SGHRS and YFSETQ. V was trimmed by 0 bases and J by 11 bases, leaving 11 bases between them. The CDR3 protein is CASSLAGTSKLFF. The CDR3 bases are TGCGCCAGCAGCTTGGCCGGGACATCCAAACTGTTTTTT.

The chain carries TRBV5-1 and TRBJ2-5; D is unclear. V lost 1 base, J lost 0 bases, and 10 bases lay in between. This CDR3 region has 15 residues. Germline values: CDR1 SGHRS, CDR2 YFSETQ. The CDR3 region is CASSLSGINQETQYF. The CDR3 DNA sequence: TGCGCCAGCAGCTTGTCGGGTATAAACCAAGAGACCCAGTACTTC.

The chain carries TRBV5-1 and TRBJ2-3; a weak D match, TRBD1 (5 bases). The CDR3 spans 13 residues. The V and J ends lost 0 bases and 3 bases respectively, with 5 bases between them. Germline V gene lookup returns CDR1 SGHRS and CDR2 YFSETQ. DNA of the CDR3: TGCGCCAGCAGCTTGGACAGGACAGATACGCAGTATTTT. It encodes CASSLDRTDTQYF.

The chain combines TRBV9 with TRBJ2-3, with 7 positions matching TRBD1. V shed 4 bases and J 0 bases; nucleotides not matched to a gene: 2. Germline-derived CDR1 and CDR2 are SGDLS and YYNGEE. This CDR3 is built from 14 residues. The CDR3 bases are TGTGCCAGCAGCCGGACAGGTAGCACAGATACGCAGTATTTT. Translated: CASSRTGSTDTQYF.

This sequence joins TRBV4-2 and TRBJ1-2, with 8 bases identical to TRBD1. Trimming cost V 2 bases and J 2 bases; bases outside gene matches: 4. The CDR3 is 15 residues long. Germline V gene lookup returns CDR1 LGHNA and CDR2 YNFKEQ. The CDR3 DNA is TGTGCCAGCAGCCAATCGGACAGGGCAAACTATGGCTACACCTTC. This encodes CASSQSDRANYGYTF.

The CDR3 DNA reads TGTGCCAGCAAGCCGACCGGACTAGCGGCCAATGAGCAGTTCTTC. Protein product: CASKPTGLAANEQFF. The gene calls are TRBV2 and TRBJ2-1, with 10 bases lining up with TRBD2. Germline V gene lookup returns CDR1 SNHLY and CDR2 FYNNEI. CDR3 size: 15 residues. Trimming took 7 bases from V and 6 from J; bases not matched to a gene: 9.

This chain joins TRBV6-6 and TRBJ1-2; 10 bases agree with TRBD1. Trimming took 5 bases from V and 7 from J; bases not matched to a gene: 1. The V gene's germline CDR1 is MNHNY and CDR2 SVGAGI (reference sequence). The CDR3 covers 12 residues. DNA for the CDR3: TGTGCCAGCAGTAGGGACAGGGGTGGCTACACCTTC. This sequence encodes CASSRDRGGYTF.

This clone showed up just once. The chain joins TRBV5-6 to TRBJ2-1; 12 nucleotides match TRBD2. The length of the CDR3 is 16 residues. The germline V gene encodes CDR1 SGHDT and CDR2 YYEEEE. After removal of 2 bases from V and 7 bases from J, the junction contained 7 bases not matched to a gene. As DNA, the CDR3 is TGTGCCAGCAGCTTTCCCCTAGCGGGAGGGCCGAATGAGCAGTTCTTC. Translated, it gives CASSFPLAGGPNEQFF.

A single count supports this clone. The rearrangement links TRBV28 to TRBJ2-2; TRBD2 aligns across 13 bases. V lost 5 bases and J lost 3; bases outside the gene matches: 21. Germline V lookup: CDR1 MDHEN, CDR2 SYDVKM. The CDR3 loop spans 22 amino acids. Here the CDR3 DNA reads TGTGCCAGCAGTACCACGAAATTAGGACTAGCGGGAGCCCCTTTCTACACCGGGGAGCTGTTTTTT. Amino acids: CASSTTKLGLAGAPFYTGELFF.

V usage is TRBV11-2 and J usage is TRBJ1-3; tentative D call: TRBD1 (6 bases). This CDR3 contains 14 residues. Trimming took 1 base from V and 8 from J, leaving 12 bases between them. The germline V gene has CDR1 SGHAT and CDR2 FQNNGV. The CDR3 bases are TGTGCCAGCAGCTTAGGGACAGTCGGTTACACCATATATTTT. Its translation: CASSLGTVGYTIYF. The variable domain in full, with the rest retrieved from reference TRBV11-2 and TRBJ1-3, is EAGVAQSPRYKIIEKRQSVAFWCNPISGHATLYWYQQILGQGPKLLIQFQNNGVVDDSQLPKDRFSAERLKGVDSTLKIQPAKLEDSAVYLCASSLGTVGYTIYFGEGSWLTVV.

This clone appeared a few times. The V gene is TRBV12-5, the J gene TRBJ1-1; D is undetermined. V was trimmed by 3 bases and J by 1 base, leaving 6 bases between them. CDR1 is LGHNT, CDR2 FRNRAP, per germline. The CDR3 totals 13 residues. The CDR3 here is CASGLSWNTEAFF. CDR3 bases: TGTGCTAGTGGTTTATCGTGGAACACTGAAGCTTTCTTT. Filled out from reference TRBV12-5 and TRBJ1-1, the complete variable domain reads DARVTQTPRHKVTEMGQEVTMRCQPILGHNTVFWYRQTMMQGLELLAYFRNRAPLDDSGMPKDRFSAEMPDATLATLKIQPSEPRDSAVYFCASGLSWNTEAFFGQGTRLTVV.

This clone was picked up a small number of times. The chain uses TRBV5-5 and TRBJ1-1, with D maybe TRBD1 (5 bases). V was trimmed by 5 bases and J by 0 bases, leaving 11 bases between them. This CDR3 contains 14 residues. Germline values: CDR1 SGHKS, CDR2 YYEKEE (reference sequence). In DNA form, the CDR3 reads TGTGCCAGCAGGTCCCCGGGGGTGAACACTGAAGCTTTCTTT. This sequence encodes CASRSPGVNTEAFF.

This clone was counted only a few times. The chain has TRBV7-9 and TRBJ2-1, with 11 bases identical to TRBD2. The CDR3 sequence is 15 residues long. After removal of 5 bases from V and 8 bases from J, the junction contained 8 bases not matched to a gene. Germline CDR1 SEHNR, CDR2 FQNEAQ (reference sequence). CDR3 bases: TGTGCCAGCAGCCCACTAGCGGGAGTTACGGATGAGCAGTTCTTC. Translating gives CASSPLAGVTDEQFF. The full variable domain, in which reference TRBV7-9 and TRBJ2-1 provide the parts outside the CDR3, is DTGVSQNPRHKITKRGQNVTFRCDPISEHNRLYWYRQTLGQGPEFLTYFQNEAQLEKSRLLSDRFSAERPKGSFSTLEIQRTEQGDSAMYLCASSPLAGVTDEQFFGPGTRLTVL.

The chain links TRBV7-9 to TRBJ2-1, with D perhaps TRBD2 (5 bases). Deletions cut 3 bases from V and 5 bases from J, with 8 bases between. The CDR3 is 13 amino acids. Germline V CDR1 and CDR2: SEHNR, FQNEAQ (reference sequence). The CDR3 reads CASSLDLDNEQFF. The CDR3 DNA follows: TGTGCCAGCAGCTTGGACTTGGACAATGAGCAGTTCTTC.

This clone was found a few times. This chain uses TRBV27 with TRBJ2-6; 8 positions agree with TRBD1. With 0 bases clipped from V and 4 bases from J, the junction kept 8 bases outside the gene matches. CDR1 MNHEY and CDR2 SMNVEV come from the germline V gene (reference sequence). CDR3 length: 18 amino acids. The chain's CDR3 is CASSLSDQGASGANVLTF. Here the CDR3 DNA reads TGTGCCAGCAGTTTATCGGACCAGGGGGCGAGCGGGGCCAACGTCCTGACTTTC.

The chain carries TRBV7-2 and TRBJ2-6; 8 bases are a match to TRBD1. J lost 0 bases, V lost 3 bases, and 4 bases had no gene match. CDR1 is SGHTA and CDR2 is FQGNSA in the germline V gene. The CDR3 loop spans 17 amino acids. In nucleotides, the CDR3 is TGTGCCAGCAGCTTGACAGGGGAAAGCTCTGGGGCCAACGTCCTGACTTTC. Its translation: CASSLTGESSGANVLTF.

V gene TRBV19 combines with J gene TRBJ1-4; D perhaps matches TRBD1 (5 bases). In germline, CDR1 is LNHDA, CDR2 SQIVND (reference sequence). V gave up 7 bases and J gave up 5 bases, with 14 bases separating them. CDR3 length equals 14 residues. The CDR3 DNA is TGTGCCAGTACCGGAGAGGGGAGGAATGAAAAACTGTTTTTT. Its protein is CASTGEGRNEKLFF.